These 16 T cell receptor beta chains were all obtained from the same sample, sequenced in a study of cytomegalovirus exposure and HLA in healthy donors. Amplification used 60 Vbeta primers and 13 Jbeta primers. The protocol was immunoSEQ multiplex PCR, while the TCRdb copy is restricted to in-frame clones and leaves out a portion. This table holds around 110,000 clones, 79% found once. Sequencing input: PBMCs. The origin of the receptors is a young man in good health and CMV-seropositive.

The chain joins TRBV19 to TRBJ2-1, with 8 bases matching TRBD1. This CDR3 has 11 amino acids. CDR1 is LNHDA, CDR2 SQIVND, per germline (reference sequence). The V segment lost 10 bases and the J segment 7 bases; nucleotides outside the gene matches: 3. The CDR3 coding sequence is TGTGCCATCAGGGGGCAGAATGAGCAGTTCTTC. Translated, it gives CAIRGQNEQFF.

The chain is built from TRBV9 and TRBJ1-4, with D tentatively TRBD1 (5 bases). The germline gives CDR1 SGDLS, CDR2 YYNGEE. This CDR3 region has 14 residues. V gave up 3 bases and J gave up 8 bases, with 14 bases separating them. CDR3 region: CASSAGGAQEKLFF. For the CDR3, the DNA is TGTGCCAGCAGCGCGGGGGGAGCCCAAGAAAAACTGTTTTTT.

The genes are TRBV21-1 and TRBJ2-3; the DNA was not compared with TRBD1, the D call given in the table. TRBV21-1 is described as a pseudogene. The CDR3 is 16 amino acids. The CDR3 region has the DNA TGTGCCAGCAGCAAAAAGCTCCTACAGGGGAGAGATACGCAGTATTTT. Translated, it gives CASSKKLLQGRDTQYF.

The chain employs TRBV30 and TRBJ1-3; a weak D match, TRBD1 (5 bases). The CDR3 extends over 15 amino acids. CDR1 and CDR2 from the germline V gene are GTSNPN and SVGIG (reference sequence). V lost 4 bases to trimming and J lost 5 bases, with 18 bases between them. CDR3 sequence: CAWILRGDGRNTIYF. The CDR3 DNA follows: TGTGCCTGGATCCTCCGGGGGGACGGAAGAAACACCATATATTTT.

The chain links TRBV2 to TRBJ1-2; no reliable D call. CDR1 is SNHLY, CDR2 FYNNEI, per germline. Trimming took 4 bases from V and 4 from J, leaving 13 bases between them. The CDR3 runs to 14 residues. The CDR3 sequence is CASSVRQRVYGYTF. The CDR3 DNA follows: TGTGCCAGCAGTGTAAGGCAGAGGGTCTATGGCTACACCTTC.

The chain uses TRBV19 and TRBJ2-7, with TRBD2 matching over 8 bases. The CDR3 totals 15 residues. V trimming: 2 bases; J trimming: 6 bases; junction bases outside the gene matches: 9. The V gene's germline CDR1 is LNHDA and CDR2 SQIVND (reference sequence). The CDR3, as DNA: TGTGCCAGTAGTATATTAGGACTAGCAGTGAGCGAGCAGTACTTC. This gives the protein CASSILGLAVSEQYF.

The CDR3 spells CASSERAGGYYEQYF. CDR3 sequence (DNA): TGTGCCAGCAGTGAACGAGCGGGAGGGTACTACGAGCAGTACTTC. This chain connects TRBV2 to TRBJ2-7, with 10 bases lining up with TRBD2. The CDR3 spans 15 residues. J was trimmed by 3 bases and V by 2 bases; bases with no gene match: 4. Germline CDR1 SNHLY, CDR2 FYNNEI.

The gene calls are TRBV11-3 and TRBJ2-7, with D perhaps TRBD1 (6 bases). CDR1 is SGHNT, CDR2 YENEEA, per germline. The CDR3 extends over 12 amino acids. V was trimmed by 4 bases and J by 4 bases, leaving 8 bases between them. CDR3 coding DNA: TGTGCCAGCAGCTCGACAGGATACGAGCAGTACTTC. Protein product: CASSSTGYEQYF.

The chain is built from TRBV6-5 and TRBJ1-1; 7 bases are shared with TRBD1. Germline trimming cut 5 bases from V and 4 bases from J; bases unmatched to any gene: 4. Germline assignment: CDR1 MNHEY and CDR2 SVGAGI. The CDR3 sequence is 13 residues long. Here the CDR3 DNA reads TGTGCCAGCAGTGACCACAGGGGCACTGAAGCTTTCTTT. Protein product: CASSDHRGTEAFF.

The chain joins TRBV11-3 to TRBJ2-3; 7 bases match TRBD1. Germline CDR1 SGHNT, CDR2 YENEEA. The CDR3 covers 16 residues. Trimming at V came to 5 bases and at J to 2 bases, leaving 10 bases not matched to a gene. CDR3 sequence: CASSRYRDSPTDTQYF. The CDR3 coding sequence is TGTGCCAGCAGCAGATACCGGGACAGCCCCACAGATACGCAGTATTTT.

V gene TRBV19 combines with J gene TRBJ2-2; the match to TRBD2 covers 8 bases. Germline values: CDR1 LNHDA, CDR2 SQIVND (reference sequence). J gave up 1 base and V 5 bases, and 6 bases lay outside the gene matches. This CDR3 is built from 16 residues. The CDR3 here is CASSYWLAGNTGELFF. Here the CDR3 DNA reads TGTGCCAGTAGTTACTGGCTAGCGGGGAACACCGGGGAGCTGTTTTTT. The full variable domain, with the rest looked up from reference TRBV19 and TRBJ2-2, is DGGITQSPKYLFRKEGQNVTLSCEQNLNHDAMYWYRQDPGQGLRLIYYSQIVNDFQKGDIAEGYSVSREKKESFPLTVTSAQKNPTAFYLCASSYWLAGNTGELFFGEGSRLTVL.

The J gene is TRBJ2-5, the V gene TRBV15; the match to TRBD2 covers 8 bases. The CDR3 covers 14 residues. Per germline, CDR1 LNHNV and CDR2 YYDKDF (reference sequence). The trim removed 4 bases at V and 6 bases at J, leaving 7 bases unmatched. The CDR3 here is CATSTSGSGKTQYF. CDR3 nucleotides: TGTGCCACCAGCACCAGCGGGAGTGGAAAGACCCAGTACTTC.

This clone appeared a few times. The chain employs TRBV9 and TRBJ2-5, with 12 bases identical to TRBD2. Germline-derived CDR1 and CDR2 are SGDLS and YYNGEE. V was clipped by 3 bases and J by 0 bases; unmatched bases: 6. The CDR3 is 17 amino acids. CDR3 region: CASSAGLAGAYQETQYF. The CDR3 DNA reads TGTGCCAGCAGCGCGGGACTAGCGGGCGCGTACCAAGAGACCCAGTACTTC.

The gene calls are TRBV5-6 and TRBJ1-2; TRBD1 is a possible D gene (5 bases). Germline V CDR1 and CDR2: SGHDT, YYEEEE. The V gene lost 1 base and the J gene lost 3 bases, with 10 bases spanning the gap. This CDR3 comprises 14 residues. CDR3: CASSLLGDYYGYTF. The DNA for the CDR3 is TGTGCCAGCAGCTTGCTAGGGGATTACTATGGCTACACCTTC.

The chain combines TRBV7-3 with TRBJ1-5, with D tentatively TRBD1 (5 bases). CDR3 length: 13 residues. Germline V lookup: CDR1 SGHTA, CDR2 FQGTGA. The ends were cut back, 5 bases at V and 4 bases at J, with 9 bases in the middle. CDR3 residues: CASSPQGNQPQHF. The CDR3 region has the DNA TGTGCCAGCAGCCCTCAGGGTAATCAGCCCCAGCATTTT.

This sequence joins TRBV18 and TRBJ2-1, with D possibly matching TRBD2 (6 bases). V dropped 0 bases and J dropped 5 bases, with 17 bases sitting between them. There are 17 residues in the CDR3. In germline, CDR1 is KGHSH, CDR2 LQKENI. CDR3: CASSPPFSGAIDNEQFF. DNA for the CDR3: TGTGCCAGCTCACCACCGTTTAGCGGAGCGATCGACAATGAGCAGTTCTTC.